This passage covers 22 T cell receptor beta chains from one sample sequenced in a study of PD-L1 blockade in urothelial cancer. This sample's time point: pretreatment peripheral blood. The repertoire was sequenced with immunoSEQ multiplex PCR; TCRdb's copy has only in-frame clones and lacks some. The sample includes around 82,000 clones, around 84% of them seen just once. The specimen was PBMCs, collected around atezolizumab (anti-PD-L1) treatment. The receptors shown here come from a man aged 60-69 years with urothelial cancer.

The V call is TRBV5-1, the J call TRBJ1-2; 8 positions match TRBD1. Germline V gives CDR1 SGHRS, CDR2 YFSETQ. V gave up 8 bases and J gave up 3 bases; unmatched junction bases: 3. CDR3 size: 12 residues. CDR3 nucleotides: TGCGCCAGTGGACAGGGCGACTATGGCTACACCTTC. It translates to CASGQGDYGYTF.

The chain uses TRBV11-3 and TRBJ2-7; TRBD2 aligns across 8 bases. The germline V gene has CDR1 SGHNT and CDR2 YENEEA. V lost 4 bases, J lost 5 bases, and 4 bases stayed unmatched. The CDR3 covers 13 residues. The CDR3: CASSSGLVNEQYF. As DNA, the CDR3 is TGTGCCAGCAGCTCGGGACTAGTCAACGAGCAGTACTTC.

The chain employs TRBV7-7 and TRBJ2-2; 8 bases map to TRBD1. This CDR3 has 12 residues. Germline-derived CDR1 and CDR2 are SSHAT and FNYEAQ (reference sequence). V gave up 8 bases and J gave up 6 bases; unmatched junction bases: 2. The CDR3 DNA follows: TGTGCCAGCCAGGGGGCTCCCGGGGAGCTGTTTTTT. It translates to CASQGAPGELFF.

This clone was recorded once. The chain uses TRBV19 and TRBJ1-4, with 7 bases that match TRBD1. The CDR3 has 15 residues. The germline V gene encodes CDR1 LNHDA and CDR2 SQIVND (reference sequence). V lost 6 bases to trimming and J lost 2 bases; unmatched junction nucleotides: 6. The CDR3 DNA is TGTGCCAGTAGACATCCGGGACAGACTAATGAAAAACTGTTTTTT. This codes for CASRHPGQTNEKLFF.

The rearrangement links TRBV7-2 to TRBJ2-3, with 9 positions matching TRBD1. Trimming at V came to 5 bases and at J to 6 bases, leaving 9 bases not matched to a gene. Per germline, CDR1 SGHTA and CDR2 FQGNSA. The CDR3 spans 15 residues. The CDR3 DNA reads TGTGCCAGCAGCCGGGGGACAGGGATCACGGATACGCAGTATTTT. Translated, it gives CASSRGTGITDTQYF. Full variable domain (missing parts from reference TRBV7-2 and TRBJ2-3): GAGVSQSPSNKVTEKGKDVELRCDPISGHTALYWYRQSLGQGLEFLIYFQGNSAPDKSGLPSDRFSAERTGGSVSTLTIQRTQQEDSAVYLCASSRGTGITDTQYFGPGTRLTVL.

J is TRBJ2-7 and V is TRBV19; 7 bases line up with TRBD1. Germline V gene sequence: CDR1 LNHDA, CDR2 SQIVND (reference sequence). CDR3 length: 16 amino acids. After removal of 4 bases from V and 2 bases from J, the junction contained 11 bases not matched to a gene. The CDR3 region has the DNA TGTGCCAGTAGTACCCCGGGACAGCACCTTACCTACGAGCAGTACTTC. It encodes CASSTPGQHLTYEQYF.

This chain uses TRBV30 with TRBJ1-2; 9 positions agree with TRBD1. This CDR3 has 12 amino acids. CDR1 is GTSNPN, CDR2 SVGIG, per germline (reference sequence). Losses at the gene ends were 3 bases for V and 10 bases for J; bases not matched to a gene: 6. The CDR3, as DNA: TGTGCCTGGAGCCCCGGGACAGGGACCTACACCTTC. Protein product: CAWSPGTGTYTF.

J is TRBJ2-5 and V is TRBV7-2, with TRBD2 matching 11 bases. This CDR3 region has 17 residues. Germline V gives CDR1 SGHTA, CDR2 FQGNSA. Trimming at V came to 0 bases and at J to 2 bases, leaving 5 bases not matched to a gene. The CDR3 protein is CASSLALAGGPQETQYF. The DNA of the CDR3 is TGTGCCAGCAGCTTAGCGCTAGCGGGAGGTCCACAAGAGACCCAGTACTTC.

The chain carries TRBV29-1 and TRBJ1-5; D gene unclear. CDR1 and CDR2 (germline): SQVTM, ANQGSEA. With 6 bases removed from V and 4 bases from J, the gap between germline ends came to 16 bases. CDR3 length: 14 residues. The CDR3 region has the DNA TGCAGCGTGAGCCCCGGGAGCGGGAATCAGCCCCAGCATTTT. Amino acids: CSVSPGSGNQPQHF.

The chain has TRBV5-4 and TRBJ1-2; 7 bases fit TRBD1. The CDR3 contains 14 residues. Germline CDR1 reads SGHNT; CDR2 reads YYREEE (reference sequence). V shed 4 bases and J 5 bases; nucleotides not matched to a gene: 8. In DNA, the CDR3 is TGTGCCAGCAGCCTCACAGGGGCCGGATATGGCTACACCTTC. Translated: CASSLTGAGYGYTF.

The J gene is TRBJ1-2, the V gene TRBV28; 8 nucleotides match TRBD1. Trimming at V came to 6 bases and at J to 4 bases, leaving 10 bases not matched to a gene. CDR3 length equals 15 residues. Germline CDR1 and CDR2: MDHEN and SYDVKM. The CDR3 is CASSPVGQGLYGYTF. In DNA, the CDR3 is TGTGCCAGCAGCCCAGTCGGACAGGGACTCTATGGCTACACCTTC.

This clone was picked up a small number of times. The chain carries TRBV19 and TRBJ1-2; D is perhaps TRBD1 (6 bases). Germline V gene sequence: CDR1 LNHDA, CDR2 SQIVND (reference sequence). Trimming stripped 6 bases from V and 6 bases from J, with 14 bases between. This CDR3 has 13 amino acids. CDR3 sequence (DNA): TGTGCCAGTAGCCAGGGAGGGGGGGATGGCTACACCTTC. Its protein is CASSQGGGDGYTF. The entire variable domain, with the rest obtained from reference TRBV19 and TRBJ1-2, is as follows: DGGITQSPKYLFRKEGQNVTLSCEQNLNHDAMYWYRQDPGQGLRLIYYSQIVNDFQKGDIAEGYSVSREKKESFPLTVTSAQKNPTAFYLCASSQGGGDGYTFGSGTRLTVV.

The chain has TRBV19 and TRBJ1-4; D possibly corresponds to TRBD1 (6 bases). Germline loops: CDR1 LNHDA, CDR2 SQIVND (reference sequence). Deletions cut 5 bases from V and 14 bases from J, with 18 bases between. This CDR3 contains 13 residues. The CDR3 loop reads CASSPGQERGLFF. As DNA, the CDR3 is TGTGCCAGTAGTCCGGGACAAGAAAGAGGGCTGTTTTTT. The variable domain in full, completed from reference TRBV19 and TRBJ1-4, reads DGGITQSPKYLFRKEGQNVTLSCEQNLNHDAMYWYRQDPGQGLRLIYYSQIVNDFQKGDIAEGYSVSREKKESFPLTVTSAQKNPTAFYLCASSPGQERGLFFGSGTQLSVL.

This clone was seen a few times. CDR3 amino acids: CASTHVTSGFSNQPQHF. The DNA for the CDR3 is TGTGCCAGTACCCATGTCACGTCGGGGTTTAGCAATCAGCCCCAGCATTTT. This sequence joins TRBV19 and TRBJ1-5, with D unresolved. The CDR3 loop spans 17 amino acids. Germline V lookup: CDR1 LNHDA, CDR2 SQIVND (reference sequence). Trimming took 7 bases from V and 0 from J, leaving 19 bases between them.

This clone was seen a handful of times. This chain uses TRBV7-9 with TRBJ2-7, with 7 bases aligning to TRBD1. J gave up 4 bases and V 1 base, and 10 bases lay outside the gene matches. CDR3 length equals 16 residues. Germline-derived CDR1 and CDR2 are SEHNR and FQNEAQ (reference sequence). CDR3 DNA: TGTGCCAGCAGCTTAGGGGGACAGCGCCCTACTTACGAGCAGTACTTC. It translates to CASSLGGQRPTYEQYF.

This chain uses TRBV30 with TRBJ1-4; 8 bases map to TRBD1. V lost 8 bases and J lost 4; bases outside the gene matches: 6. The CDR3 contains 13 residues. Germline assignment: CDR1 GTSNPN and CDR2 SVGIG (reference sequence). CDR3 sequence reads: CAGRGPDNEKLFF. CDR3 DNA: TGTGCCGGCAGGGGGCCGGATAATGAAAAACTGTTTTTT.

The CDR3: CASSLVQGAGNTIYF. The CDR3 nucleotides are TGTGCCAGCAGCTTAGTACAGGGTGCTGGAAACACCATATATTTT. The chain employs TRBV7-2 and TRBJ1-3; D possibly corresponds to TRBD1 (6 bases). In germline, CDR1 is SGHTA, CDR2 FQGNSA. Trimming removed 1 base at V and 2 bases at J, with 9 bases between. The CDR3 extends over 15 amino acids.

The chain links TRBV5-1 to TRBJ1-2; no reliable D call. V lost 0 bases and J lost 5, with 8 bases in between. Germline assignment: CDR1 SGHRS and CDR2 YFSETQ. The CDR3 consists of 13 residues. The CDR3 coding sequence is TGCGCCAGCAGCTTGGACGCCGGTTATGGCTACACCTTC. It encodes CASSLDAGYGYTF.

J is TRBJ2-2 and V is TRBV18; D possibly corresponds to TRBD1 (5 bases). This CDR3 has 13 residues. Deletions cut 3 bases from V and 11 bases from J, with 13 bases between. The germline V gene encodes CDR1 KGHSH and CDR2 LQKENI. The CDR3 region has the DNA TGTGCCAGCTCACCCCTTGACAGTGAAGAGCTGTTTTTT. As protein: CASSPLDSEELFF.

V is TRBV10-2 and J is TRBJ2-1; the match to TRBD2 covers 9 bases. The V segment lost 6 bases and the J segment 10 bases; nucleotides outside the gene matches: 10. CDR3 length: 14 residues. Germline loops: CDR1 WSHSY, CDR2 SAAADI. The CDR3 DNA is TGCGCCAGCAGCGTAGGCGGGGGGGGAGGCGAGCAGTTCTTC. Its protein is CASSVGGGGGEQFF.

CDR3 protein: CASSQAGTGRNEKLFF. CDR3 nucleotides: TGTGCCAGCAGCCAAGCTGGGACAGGGCGGAATGAAAAACTGTTTTTT. The rearrangement uses TRBV7-9 and TRBJ1-4, with TRBD1 matching 9 bases. The CDR3 covers 16 residues. Germline CDR1 reads SEHNR; CDR2 reads FQNEAQ (reference sequence). J gave up 5 bases and V 5 bases, and 9 bases lay outside the gene matches.

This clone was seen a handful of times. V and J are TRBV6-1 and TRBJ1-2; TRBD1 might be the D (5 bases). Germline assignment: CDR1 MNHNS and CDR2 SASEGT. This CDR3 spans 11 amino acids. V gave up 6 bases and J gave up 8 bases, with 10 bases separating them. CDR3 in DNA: TGTGCCAGCAGGGACATTGGCGGCTACACCTTC. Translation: CASRDIGGYTF.